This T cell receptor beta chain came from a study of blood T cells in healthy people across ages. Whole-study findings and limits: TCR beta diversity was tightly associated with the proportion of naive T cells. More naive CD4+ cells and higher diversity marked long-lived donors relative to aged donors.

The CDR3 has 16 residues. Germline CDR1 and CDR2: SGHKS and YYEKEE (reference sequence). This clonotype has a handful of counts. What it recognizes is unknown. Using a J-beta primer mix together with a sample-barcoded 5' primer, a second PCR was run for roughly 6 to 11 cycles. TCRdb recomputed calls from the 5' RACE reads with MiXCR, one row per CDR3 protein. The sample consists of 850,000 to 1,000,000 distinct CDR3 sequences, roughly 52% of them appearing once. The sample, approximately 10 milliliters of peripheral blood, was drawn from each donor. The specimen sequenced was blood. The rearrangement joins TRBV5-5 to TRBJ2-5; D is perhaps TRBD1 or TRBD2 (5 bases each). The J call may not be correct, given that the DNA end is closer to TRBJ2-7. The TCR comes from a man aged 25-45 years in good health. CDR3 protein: CASSLPQGAKGYEQYF. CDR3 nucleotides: TGTGCCAGCAGCTTGCCTCAGGGAGCGAAAGGCTACGAGCAGTACTTC.